This T cell receptor beta chain stems from a study of cytomegalovirus exposure and HLA in healthy donors. Study-level information: Across under 450 genotyped donors, approximately 80% landed in the Caucasian-associated ancestry cluster. Study observations and caveats: The number of N-insertions in an Asian-associated ancestry cluster was reportedly below the 666-donor mean in a later analysis. Specificity of a few CMV-associated chains for CMV antigens was verified in vitro.

With 60 Vbeta and 13 Jbeta primers, the PCR was carried out. The table came from immunoSEQ multiplex PCR; TCRdb's copy has only in-frame clones and leaves some out. The table includes approximately 210,000 clones, 75% to 80% detected once. Concerning this clone itself: Its antigen is undetermined.

There were likely unrecorded immune exposures, though donors were nominally healthy when sampled. This CDR3 is built from 15 residues. From germline, CDR1 is SGHNT and CDR2 YYREEE (reference sequence). Trimming at V came to 5 bases and at J to 3 bases, leaving 5 bases not matched to a gene. V usage is TRBV5-4 and J usage is TRBJ2-1, with TRBD2 matching 10 bases. Sequenced: PBMCs. The receptor was derived from a woman aged 30 to 39 in good health and CMV-seropositive. The CDR3 nucleotides read TGTGCCAGCAGTTCCGGGACTAGCGACTACAATGAGCAGTTCTTC. Protein product: CASSSGTSDYNEQFF.